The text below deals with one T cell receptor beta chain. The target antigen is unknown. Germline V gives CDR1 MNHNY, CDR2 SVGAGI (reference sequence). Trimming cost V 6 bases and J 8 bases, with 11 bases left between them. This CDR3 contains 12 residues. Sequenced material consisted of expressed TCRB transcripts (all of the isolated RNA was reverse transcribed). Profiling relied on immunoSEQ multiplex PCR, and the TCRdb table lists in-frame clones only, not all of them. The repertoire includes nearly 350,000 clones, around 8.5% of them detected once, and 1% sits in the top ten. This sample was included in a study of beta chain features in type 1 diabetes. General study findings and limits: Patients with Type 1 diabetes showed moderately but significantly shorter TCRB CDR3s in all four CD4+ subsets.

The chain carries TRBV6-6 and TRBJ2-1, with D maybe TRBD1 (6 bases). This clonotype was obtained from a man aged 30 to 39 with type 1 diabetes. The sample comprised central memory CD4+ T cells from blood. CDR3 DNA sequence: TGTGCCAGCAGCATACAGGGATATGAGCAGTTCTTC. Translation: CASSIQGYEQFF.